This T cell receptor beta chain was identified during a study of PD-L1 blockade in urothelial cancer. Sample time point: peripheral blood 6 weeks after treatment start. Germline CDR1 SQVTM, CDR2 ANQGSEA. The CDR3 runs 14 residues. J gave up 7 bases and V 6 bases, and 9 bases lay outside the gene matches. The data were produced by immunoSEQ multiplex PCR, yet TCRdb's version contains in-frame clones alone and is incomplete. The profile covers 75,000 to 100,000 clones, with roughly 85% appearing a single time and under 9.5% taken by the ten largest. This chain uses TRBV29-1 with TRBJ2-7, with TRBD2 matching over 13 bases. The sample was PBMCs, taken around atezolizumab (anti-PD-L1) treatment. The source of this sequence is a man aged 70 or older with urothelial cancer. The CDR3 sequence: CSVRGLAGDGEQYF. The CDR3 region has the DNA TGCAGCGTCCGAGGACTAGCGGGAGACGGGGAGCAGTACTTC.